This TCR beta chain derives from a study of T-cell memory formation after mild COVID-19. About the study: There were largely donor-specific TCR clusters. Study outcomes and limitations: Among contracting clones, CD4+ were mainly CM/EM and CD8+ enriched in EMRA.

TCRdb reanalysed the 5' RACE reads using MiXCR and keeps one entry per CDR3 protein. Of some 190,000 distinct CDR3 sequences in the sample, 16% were seen once. The ends were cut back, 0 bases at V and 1 base at J, with 12 bases in the middle. The CDR3 is 15 residues long. Per germline, CDR1 DFQATT and CDR2 SNEGSKA (reference sequence). For this clonotype: As yet, its antigen is unknown.

The sequenced material came from PBMCs or a T cell subset sorted from them (not recorded which). This sequence originates from an adult woman who had mild COVID-19 (a few samples of this study predate the infection). Cell type and time point are not known. The chain uses TRBV20-1 and TRBJ1-1; no reliable D call. The CDR3 is CSAREEALKNTEAFF. The CDR3 region has the DNA TGCAGTGCTAGAGAGGAGGCCTTAAAGAACACTGAAGCTTTCTTT.